Listed below are T cell receptor beta chains from one sample, sequenced in a study of glioma-infiltrating T cells after dendritic cell vaccination. Sequencing was performed with immunoSEQ multiplex PCR; in TCRdb, only in-frame clones are kept and a portion is missing. This table has roughly 100,000 clones, more than 70% appearing once. This material consisted of blood, taken before dendritic cell vaccination. Receptor source: a human donor with glioblastoma. Both conserved end residues are part of each CDR3. The D gene is left open where the match is weak. Clone size is not always given. Where it is, it says once, few, many or a class for expanded clones.

TRBJ1-1 | . | . | TRBV2 | CASRPDTSNTEAFF | TGTGCCAGCAGACCGGACACCTCGAACACTGAAGCTTTCTTT
TRBJ2-2 | TRBD2 | . | TRBV5-1 | CASSSNPSGGAPGELFF | TGCGCCAGCAGCTCTAATCCTAGCGGGGGGGCCCCCGGGGAGCTGTTTTTT
TRBJ1-1 | . | . | TRBV7-2 | CASSLGSLAFF | TGTGCCAGCAGCCTCGGGTCTTTAGCTTTCTTT
TRBJ2-1 | . | . | TRBV5-1 | CASSPLAQYNEQFF | TGCGCCAGCAGCCCTCTAGCCCAATACAATGAGCAGTTCTTC
TRBJ2-7 | . | few | TRBV7-9 | CASSSLDGSSYEQYF | TGTGCCAGCAGCTCCCTGGACGGGAGCTCCTACGAGCAGTACTTC
TRBJ1-2 | . | . | TRBV19 | CASSIERERNYGYTF | TGTGCCAGTAGTATAGAGAGGGAGAGGAACTATGGCTACACCTTC
TRBJ2-7 | . | once | TRBV27 | CASSPSEGGVSYEQYF | TGTGCCAGCAGTCCCAGCGAGGGAGGAGTGTCCTACGAGCAGTACTTC
TRBJ2-4 | . | . | TRBV18 | CASSPAGVRGNIQYF | TGTGCCAGCTCACCGGCCGGAGTCAGGGGAAACATTCAGTACTTC
TRBJ1-1 | TRBD1 | . | TRBV9 | CASSPRVPGQGWHTEAFF | TGTGCCAGCAGCCCTCGCGTCCCGGGACAGGGTTGGCACACTGAAGCTTTCTTT
TRBJ2-7 | . | . | TRBV9 | CASSVALPGVDEQYF | TGTGCCAGCAGCGTAGCCCTACCCGGAGTGGACGAGCAGTACTTC
TRBJ2-5 | . | . | TRBV7-9 | CASSLARDQETQYF | TGTGCCAGCAGCTTAGCCAGGGACCAAGAGACCCAGTACTTC
TRBJ1-3 | . | . | TRBV21-1 | CASNQFPGLPGNTIYF | TGTGCCAGCAACCAATTTCCAGGGCTACCTGGAAACACCATATATTTT
TRBJ2-7 | TRBD2 | . | TRBV5-1 | CASSTSSGSHSYEQYF | TGCGCCAGCAGCACCTCTAGCGGGAGCCACTCCTACGAGCAGTACTTC
TRBJ1-3 | TRBD1 | . | TRBV27 | CASSLQGAGNTIYF | TGTGCCAGCAGTCTACAGGGGGCTGGAAACACCATATATTTT
TRBJ2-3 | TRBD2 | . | TRBV5-4 | CASSLTSGITDTQYF | TGTGCCAGCAGCCTGACTAGCGGCATCACAGATACGCAGTATTTT
TRBJ1-1 | TRBD1 | . | TRBV18 | CASSSGQTNTEAFF | TGTGCCAGCTCCTCGGGACAGACGAACACTGAAGCTTTCTTT
TRBJ2-7 | . | . | TRBV6-5 | CASSYSIGGGWEQYF | TGTGCCAGCAGTTACTCAATTGGCGGCGGGTGGGAGCAGTACTTC
TRBJ2-7 | TRBD2 | . | TRBV7-2 | CASSRWGGGSYEQYF | TGTGCCAGCAGCCGTTGGGGGGGAGGGTCCTACGAGCAGTACTTC
TRBJ2-2 | . | . | TRBV6-1 | CASSERDNGELFF | TGTGCCAGCAGTGAGCGGGATAACGGGGAGCTGTTTTTT
TRBJ1-3 | . | . | TRBV18 | CASYTQGVVGNTIYF | TGTGCCAGCTATACCCAGGGTGTCGTTGGAAACACCATATATTTT
TRBJ1-5 | . | . | TRBV28 | CASSPRQKGQPQHF | TGTGCCAGCAGTCCTCGACAGAAGGGGCAGCCCCAGCATTTT
TRBJ1-2 | TRBD1 | . | TRBV11-2 | CASSFWTGSGYTF | TGTGCCAGCAGCTTTTGGACAGGGTCTGGCTACACCTTC
TRBJ2-5 | TRBD2 | . | TRBV5-1 | CASSYSSGGGQETQYF | TGCGCCAGCAGCTACAGTAGCGGGGGGGGCCAAGAGACCCAGTACTTC
TRBJ1-2 | . | . | TRBV25-1 | CASSESRNYGYTF | TGTGCCAGCAGTGAATCCCGGAACTATGGCTACACCTTC
TRBJ2-7 | TRBD1 | . | TRBV23-1 | CASSQGRTGYYEQYF | TGCGCCAGCAGTCAAGGACGGACAGGGTACTACGAGCAGTACTTC
TRBJ2-5 | . | once | TRBV28 | CASSPPPIRAALVSQYF | TGTGCCAGCAGCCCTCCTCCCATCAGAGCGGCTCTTGTGAGCCAGTACTTC
TRBJ1-3 | TRBD1 | . | TRBV5-1 | CASSLQGQNSGNTIYF | TGCGCCAGCAGCTTGCAGGGACAGAACTCTGGAAACACCATATATTTT
TRBJ1-2 | TRBD1 | . | TRBV6-5 | CASREGAQGIYGYTF | TGTGCCAGCAGAGAGGGGGCGCAGGGTATCTATGGCTACACCTTC
TRBJ2-7 | TRBD1 | . | TRBV28 | CASRRQGDSYEQYF | TGTGCCAGCAGACGACAGGGGGATTCCTACGAGCAGTACTTC
TRBJ2-3 | . | . | TRBV5-1 | CASSPDSFGTQYF | TGCGCCAGCAGCCCGGACAGTTTCGGTACGCAGTATTTT
TRBJ1-6 | TRBD1 | . | TRBV10-3 | CAISEGQGFSYNSPLHF | TGTGCCATCAGTGAGGGACAGGGATTCTCCTATAATTCACCCCTCCACTTT
TRBJ2-7 | . | few | TRBV11-2 | CASSFGGFSYEQYF | TGTGCCAGCAGCTTCGGGGGTTTCTCCTACGAGCAGTACTTC
TRBJ2-1 | TRBD2 | . | TRBV28 | CASSPGLSYNEQFF | TGTGCCAGCAGCCCGGGACTATCTTACAATGAGCAGTTCTTC
TRBJ2-5 | . | once | TRBV18 | CASSLTRETQYF | TGTGCCAGCTCACTCACTCGGGAGACCCAGTACTTC
TRBJ1-5 | . | . | TRBV7-2 | CASSFRGNQPQHF | TGTGCCAGCAGCTTCCGGGGCAATCAGCCCCAGCATTTT